The source of this TCR beta chain is a study of T cell responses to AZD1222 COVID-19 vaccine. About this clone: The antigen remains undetermined.

Sequencing was performed with immunoSEQ multiplex PCR; in TCRdb, only in-frame clones are kept and a portion is missing. The sample consists of 140,000 or so clones, roughly nine tenths of them appearing once. Study-level points and caveats: The breadth and depth of Spike-specific TCRs increased once two AZD1222 doses had been given. It was only after the peak T cell response that any repertoires were sampled. Unmutated variant regions are reportedly targeted by nearly half of spike-specific TCRs. Clonal diversity may have been underestimated in mostly white British donors.

Germline V lookup: CDR1 LGHNA, CDR2 YNFKEQ. The ends were cut back, 1 base at V and 0 bases at J, with 6 bases in the middle. CDR3 size: 15 residues. The starting material was peripheral blood, obtained on day 0 of AZD1222 vaccination. V usage is TRBV4-2 and J usage is TRBJ1-4, with D possibly TRBD1 on 6 matching bases. The sequence derives from an adult in good health. The CDR3 region is CASSQGTATNEKLFF. DNA for the CDR3: TGTGCCAGCAGCCAAGGGACAGCAACTAATGAAAAACTGTTTTTT.